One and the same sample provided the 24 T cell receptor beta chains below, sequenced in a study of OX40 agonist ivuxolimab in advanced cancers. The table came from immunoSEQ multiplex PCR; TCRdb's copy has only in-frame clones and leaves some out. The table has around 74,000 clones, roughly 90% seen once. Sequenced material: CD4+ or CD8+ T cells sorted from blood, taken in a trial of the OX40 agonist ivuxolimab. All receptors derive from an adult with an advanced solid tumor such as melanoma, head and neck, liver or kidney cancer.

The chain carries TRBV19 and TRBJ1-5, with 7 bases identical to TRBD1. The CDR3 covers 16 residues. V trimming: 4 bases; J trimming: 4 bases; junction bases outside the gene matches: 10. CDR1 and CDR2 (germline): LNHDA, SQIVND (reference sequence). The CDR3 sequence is CASSSRTGQGNQPQHF. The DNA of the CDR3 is TGTGCCAGTAGTAGTCGGACAGGCCAGGGGAATCAGCCCCAGCATTTT.

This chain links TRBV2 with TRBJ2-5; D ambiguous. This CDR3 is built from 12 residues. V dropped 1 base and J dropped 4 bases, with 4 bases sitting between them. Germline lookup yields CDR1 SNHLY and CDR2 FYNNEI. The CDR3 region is CASSEGRETQYF. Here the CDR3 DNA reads TGTGCCAGCAGTGAAGGGCGAGAGACCCAGTACTTC.

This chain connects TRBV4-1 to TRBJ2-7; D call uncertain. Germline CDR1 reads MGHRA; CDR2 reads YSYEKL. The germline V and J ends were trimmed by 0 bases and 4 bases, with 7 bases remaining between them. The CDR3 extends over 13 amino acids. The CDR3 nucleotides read TGCGCCAGCAGCCAAGATCATGGTTACGAGCAGTACTTC. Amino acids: CASSQDHGYEQYF.

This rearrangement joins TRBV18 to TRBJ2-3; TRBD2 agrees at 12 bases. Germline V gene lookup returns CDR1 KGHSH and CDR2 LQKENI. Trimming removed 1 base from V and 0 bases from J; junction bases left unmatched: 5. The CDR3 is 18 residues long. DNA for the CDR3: TGTGCCAGCTCACCACAACTAGCGGGAGGTCCTAGCACAGATACGCAGTATTTT. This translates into CASSPQLAGGPSTDTQYF.

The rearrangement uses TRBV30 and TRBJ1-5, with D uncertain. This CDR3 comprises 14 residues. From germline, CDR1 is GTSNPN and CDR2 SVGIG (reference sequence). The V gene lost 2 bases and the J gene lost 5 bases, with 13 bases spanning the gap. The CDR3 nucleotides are TGTGCCTGGAGTCGAGCTCAAGGTTATCAGCCCCAGCATTTT. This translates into CAWSRAQGYQPQHF. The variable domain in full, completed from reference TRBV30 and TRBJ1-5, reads SQTIHQWPATLVQPVGSPLSLECTVEGTSNPNLYWYRQAAGRGLQLLFYSVGIGQISSEVPQNLSASRPQDRQFILSSKKLLLSDSGFYLCAWSRAQGYQPQHFGDGTRLSIL.

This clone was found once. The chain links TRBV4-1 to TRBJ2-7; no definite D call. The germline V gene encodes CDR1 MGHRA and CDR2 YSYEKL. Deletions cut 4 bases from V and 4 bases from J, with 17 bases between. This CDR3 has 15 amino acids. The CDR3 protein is CASSRSTAAGYEQYF. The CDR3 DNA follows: TGCGCCAGCAGCCGAAGTACGGCAGCCGGTTACGAGCAGTACTTC.

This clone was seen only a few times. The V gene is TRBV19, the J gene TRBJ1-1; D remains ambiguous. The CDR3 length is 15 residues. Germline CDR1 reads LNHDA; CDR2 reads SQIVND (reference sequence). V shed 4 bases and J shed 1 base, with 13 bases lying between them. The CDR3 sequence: CASSKGRVGNTEAFF. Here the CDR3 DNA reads TGTGCCAGTAGTAAAGGGAGGGTAGGGAACACTGAAGCTTTCTTT.

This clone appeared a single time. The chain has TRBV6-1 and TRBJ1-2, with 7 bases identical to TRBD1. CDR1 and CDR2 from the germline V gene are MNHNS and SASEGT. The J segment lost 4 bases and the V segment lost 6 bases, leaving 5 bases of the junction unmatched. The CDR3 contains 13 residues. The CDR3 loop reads CASRLGTAYGYTF. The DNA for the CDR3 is TGTGCCAGCAGGCTCGGGACAGCCTATGGCTACACCTTC.

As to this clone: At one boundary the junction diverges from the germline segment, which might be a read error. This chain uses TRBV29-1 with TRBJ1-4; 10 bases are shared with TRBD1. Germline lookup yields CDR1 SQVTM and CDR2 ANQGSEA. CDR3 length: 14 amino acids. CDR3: CCVTDRGRNEKLFF. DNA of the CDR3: TGCTGCGTTACTGACAGGGGGCGAAATGAAAAACTGTTTTTT.

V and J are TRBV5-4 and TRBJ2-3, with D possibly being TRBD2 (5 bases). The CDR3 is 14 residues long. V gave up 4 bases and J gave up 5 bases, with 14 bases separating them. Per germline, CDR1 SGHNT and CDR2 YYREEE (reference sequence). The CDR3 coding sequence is TGTGCCAGCAGCCCCCAACTAGTGAGAGATACGCAGTATTTT. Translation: CASSPQLVRDTQYF.

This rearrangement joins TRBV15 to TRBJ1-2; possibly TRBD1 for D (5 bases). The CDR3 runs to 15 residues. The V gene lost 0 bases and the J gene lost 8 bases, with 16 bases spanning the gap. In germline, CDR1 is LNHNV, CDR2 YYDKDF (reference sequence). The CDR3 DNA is TGTGCCACCAGCAGAGATGGTTGGGGGGACGGCGGCTACACCTTC. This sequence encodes CATSRDGWGDGGYTF.

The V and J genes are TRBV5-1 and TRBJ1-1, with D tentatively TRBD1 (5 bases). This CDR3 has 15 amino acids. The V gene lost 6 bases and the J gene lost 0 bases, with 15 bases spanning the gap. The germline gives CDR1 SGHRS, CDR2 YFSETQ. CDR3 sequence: CASIQSPGMNTEAFF. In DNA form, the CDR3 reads TGCGCCAGCATCCAATCCCCAGGGATGAACACTGAAGCTTTCTTT.

CDR3 in amino acids: CASSAGRGGTDTQYF. CDR3 coding DNA: TGTGCCAGCAGCGCAGGGCGGGGAGGGACAGATACGCAGTATTTT. The chain couples TRBV6-4 to TRBJ2-3; 7 nucleotides agree with TRBD2. Germline CDR1 is MRHNA and CDR2 is SNTAGT. Trimming removed 6 bases from V and 3 bases from J; junction bases left unmatched: 9. The CDR3 extends over 15 amino acids.

CDR3 sequence (DNA): TGTGCCAGCAGCCCGGGTTTCAGGGACAGGGGTGGAAACACCATATATTTT. Translating it yields CASSPGFRDRGGNTIYF. The chain has TRBV7-8 and TRBJ1-3; 10 bases line up with TRBD1. V shed 5 bases and J 3 bases; nucleotides not matched to a gene: 10. The CDR3 contains 17 residues. The germline gives CDR1 SGHVS, CDR2 FQNEAQ.

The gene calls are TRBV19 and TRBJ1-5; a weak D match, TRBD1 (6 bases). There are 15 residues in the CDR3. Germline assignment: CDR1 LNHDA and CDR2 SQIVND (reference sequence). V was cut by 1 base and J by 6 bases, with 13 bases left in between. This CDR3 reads CASSIVGGAIQPQHF. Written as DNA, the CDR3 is TGTGCCAGTAGTATAGTGGGGGGGGCAATTCAGCCCCAGCATTTT.

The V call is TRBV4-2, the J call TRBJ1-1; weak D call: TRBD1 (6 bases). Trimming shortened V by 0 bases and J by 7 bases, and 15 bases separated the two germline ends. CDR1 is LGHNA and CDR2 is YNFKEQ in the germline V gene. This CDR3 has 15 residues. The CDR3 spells CASSQDLIGGSEAFF. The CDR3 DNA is TGTGCCAGCAGCCAAGATCTGATAGGGGGGAGTGAAGCTTTCTTT.

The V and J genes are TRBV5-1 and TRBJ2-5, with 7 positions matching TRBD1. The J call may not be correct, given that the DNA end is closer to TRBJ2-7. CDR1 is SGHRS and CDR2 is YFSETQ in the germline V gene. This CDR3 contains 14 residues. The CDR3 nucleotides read TGCGCCAGCAGCTTTCAGGGGGAAGGGAACGAGCAGTACTTC. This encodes CASSFQGEGNEQYF.

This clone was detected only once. CDR3 residues: CARSIGRDYGYTF. The CDR3 DNA is TGTGCCAGGAGCATTGGGCGCGACTATGGCTACACCTTC. V is TRBV5-3 and J is TRBJ1-2; no definite D call. Being an ORF, TRBV5-3 has a function that is uncertain. The CDR3 spans 13 residues. The V gene lost 8 bases and the J gene lost 3 bases, with 14 bases spanning the gap.

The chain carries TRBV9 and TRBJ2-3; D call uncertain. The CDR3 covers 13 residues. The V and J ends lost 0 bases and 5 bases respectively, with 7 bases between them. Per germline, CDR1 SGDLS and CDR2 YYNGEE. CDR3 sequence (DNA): TGTGCCAGCAGCGTAGCGGCTAAAGATACGCAGTATTTT. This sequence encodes CASSVAAKDTQYF.

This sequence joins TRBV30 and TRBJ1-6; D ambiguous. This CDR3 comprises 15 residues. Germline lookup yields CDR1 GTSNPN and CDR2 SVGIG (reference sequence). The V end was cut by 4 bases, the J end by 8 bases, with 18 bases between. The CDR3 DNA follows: TGTGCCTGGATGAGGCGGGGAAGTTCCGATTCACCCCTCCACTTT. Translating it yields CAWMRRGSSDSPLHF.

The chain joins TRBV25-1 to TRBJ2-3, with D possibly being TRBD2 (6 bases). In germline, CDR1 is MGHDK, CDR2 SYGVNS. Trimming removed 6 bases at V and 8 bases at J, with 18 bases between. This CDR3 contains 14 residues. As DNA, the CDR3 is TGTGCCAGCAGGGGCGGGACCCAGCAGGGTACGCAGTATTTT. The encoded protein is CASRGGTQQGTQYF. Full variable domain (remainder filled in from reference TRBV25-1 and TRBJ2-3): EADIYQTPRYLVIGTGKKITLECSQTMGHDKMYWYQQDPGMELHLIHYSYGVNSTEKGDLSSESTVSRIRTEHFPLTLESARPSHTSQYLCASRGGTQQGTQYFGPGTRLTVL.

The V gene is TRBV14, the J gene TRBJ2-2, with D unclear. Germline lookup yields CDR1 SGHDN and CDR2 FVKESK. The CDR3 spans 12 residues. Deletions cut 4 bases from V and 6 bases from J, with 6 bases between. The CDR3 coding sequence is TGTGCCAGCAGCCTCTGGGCCGGGGAGCTGTTTTTT. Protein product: CASSLWAGELFF.

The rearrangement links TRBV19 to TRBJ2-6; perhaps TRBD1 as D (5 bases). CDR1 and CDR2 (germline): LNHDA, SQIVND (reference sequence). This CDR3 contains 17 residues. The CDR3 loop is CASGKGAFMAGANVLTF. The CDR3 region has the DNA TGTGCTTCTGGGAAAGGGGCTTTCATGGCTGGGGCCAACGTCCTGACTTTC.

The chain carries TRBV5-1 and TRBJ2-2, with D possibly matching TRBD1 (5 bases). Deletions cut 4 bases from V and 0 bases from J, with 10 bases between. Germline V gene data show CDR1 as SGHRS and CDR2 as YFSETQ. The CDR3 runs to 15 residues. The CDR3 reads CASSLDSPNTGELFF. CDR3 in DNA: TGCGCCAGCAGCCTCGACAGTCCGAACACCGGGGAGCTGTTTTTT.